These 12 T cell receptor beta chains were sequenced from one sample in a study of blood T cells in healthy people across ages. Alongside a J-beta primer mix, a sample-barcoded 5' primer served in a second PCR lasting 7 to 11 cycles. TCRdb reanalysed the 5' RACE reads using MiXCR and keeps one entry per CDR3 protein. The sample yields roughly 2 million distinct CDR3 sequences, about 49% seen once. Sequenced: blood. These receptor sequences come from a woman in her forties in good health.

This clonotype appeared a few times. A read error may produce the germline difference seen at one junction end. The CDR3 nucleotides read TGTGCCAGCAGACAGGACAGGGCCTATAATTCACTCCTCCACTTT. Its protein is CASRQDRAYNSLLHF. The chain uses TRBV2 and TRBJ1-6, with 8 bases that match TRBD1. The CDR3 totals 15 residues. Germline V gene sequence: CDR1 SNHLY, CDR2 FYNNEI.

V is TRBV7-9 and J is TRBJ1-1; maybe TRBD1 (5 bases). Trimming took 1 base from V and 4 from J, leaving 7 bases between them. Germline V gene sequence: CDR1 SEHNR, CDR2 FQNEAQ (reference sequence). The CDR3 spans 13 residues. The chain's CDR3 is CASSLEGVTEAFF. The CDR3 coding sequence is TGTGCCAGCAGCTTAGAAGGGGTCACTGAAGCTTTCTTT.

The CDR3 DNA is TGTGCCAGCAGCTTACGTAGCGGGGGGACCTCGAACACCGGGGAGCTGTTTTTT. Its protein product is CASSLRSGGTSNTGELFF. The chain uses TRBV7-8 and TRBJ2-2, with 10 bases fitting TRBD2. Per germline, CDR1 SGHVS and CDR2 FQNEAQ. The CDR3 is made up of 18 amino acids. Trimming removed 2 bases from V and 0 bases from J; junction bases left unmatched: 6.

The genes are TRBV7-6 and TRBJ2-7; D may be TRBD1 or TRBD2 (6 bases each). This CDR3 is 16 amino acids long. V was trimmed by 0 bases and J by 5 bases, leaving 17 bases between them. Germline V gives CDR1 SGHVS, CDR2 FNYEAQ. CDR3 coding DNA: TGTGCCAGCAGCTTAGCGATAGGAGGGGGTTACGACGAGCAGTACTTC. Translated, it gives CASSLAIGGGYDEQYF.

V usage is TRBV5-8 and J usage is TRBJ2-7; TRBD2 agrees at 12 bases. The CDR3 spans 17 residues. Germline V CDR1 and CDR2: SGHTS, YDEGEE. Trimming removed 0 bases from V and 5 bases from J; junction bases left unmatched: 9. The CDR3 protein is CASSLGLSTSGGHEQYF. The CDR3 bases are TGTGCCAGCAGCTTGGGGCTATCGACTAGCGGGGGTCACGAGCAGTACTTC.

V gene TRBV20-1 combines with J gene TRBJ2-7; TRBD1 matches at 7 bases. CDR3 length equals 14 residues. CDR1 is DFQATT, CDR2 SNEGSKA, per germline (reference sequence). Trimming removed 3 bases from V and 0 bases from J; junction bases left unmatched: 5. The CDR3, as DNA: TGCAGTGCTAGTGGTCAGGGGGTCTCCTACGAGCAGTACTTC. Translating it yields CSASGQGVSYEQYF.

The chain employs TRBV10-3 and TRBJ1-4; D is unresolved. In germline, CDR1 is ENHRY, CDR2 SYGVKD. CDR3 length equals 14 residues. Trimming took 2 bases from V and 4 from J, leaving 8 bases between them. This CDR3 is CAISEATGNEKLFF. The CDR3, as DNA: TGTGCCATCAGTGAGGCGACGGGTAATGAAAAACTGTTTTTT.

J is TRBJ2-4 and V is TRBV24-1; TRBD2 is a possible D gene (6 bases). V gave up 3 bases and J gave up 2 bases, with 13 bases separating them. The CDR3 spans 16 residues. CDR1 is KGHDR and CDR2 is SFDVKD in the germline V gene. The CDR3 sequence is CATSDGPGGSKNIQYF. The CDR3 DNA reads as TGTGCCACCAGTGATGGCCCCGGGGGATCCAAAAACATTCAGTACTTC.

This clonotype was counted only a few times. The chain recombines TRBV29-1 with TRBJ1-1; D perhaps matches TRBD1 (5 bases). The CDR3 runs 13 residues. Germline V gene lookup returns CDR1 SQVTM and CDR2 ANQGSEA. V lost 7 bases and J 4 bases, leaving 16 bases between the germline ends. For the CDR3, the DNA is TGCAGCGGGAAGGAACCAGGGCCCACTGAAGCTTTCTTT. Translation gives CSGKEPGPTEAFF.

This clonotype occurred a few times. This chain connects TRBV7-9 to TRBJ2-1; maybe TRBD1 (6 bases). Trimming took 4 bases from V and 8 from J, leaving 15 bases between them. The germline CDR1 and CDR2 sequences are SEHNR and FQNEAQ (reference sequence). This CDR3 region has 14 residues. CDR3 nucleotides: TGTGCCAGCAGCTCTCGTTCAGGGGTCGATGAGCAGTTCTTC. Its protein product is CASSSRSGVDEQFF.

The rearrangement joins TRBV20-1 to TRBJ1-5; D unresolved. CDR3 length: 14 amino acids. Germline values: CDR1 DFQATT, CDR2 SNEGSKA (reference sequence). DNA of the CDR3: TGCAGCGCGACCCGGACGGGTCGGCGTCAGCCCCAGCATTTT. Protein product: CSATRTGRRQPQHF.

The chain has TRBV5-1 and TRBJ2-1; D possibly corresponds to TRBD1 (5 bases). Germline values: CDR1 SGHRS, CDR2 YFSETQ. CDR3 length equals 14 residues. The V gene lost 0 bases and the J gene lost 9 bases, with 13 bases spanning the gap. The chain's CDR3 is CASSLGQGIGEQFF. The CDR3 coding sequence is TGCGCCAGCAGCTTGGGCCAGGGTATAGGTGAGCAGTTCTTC.